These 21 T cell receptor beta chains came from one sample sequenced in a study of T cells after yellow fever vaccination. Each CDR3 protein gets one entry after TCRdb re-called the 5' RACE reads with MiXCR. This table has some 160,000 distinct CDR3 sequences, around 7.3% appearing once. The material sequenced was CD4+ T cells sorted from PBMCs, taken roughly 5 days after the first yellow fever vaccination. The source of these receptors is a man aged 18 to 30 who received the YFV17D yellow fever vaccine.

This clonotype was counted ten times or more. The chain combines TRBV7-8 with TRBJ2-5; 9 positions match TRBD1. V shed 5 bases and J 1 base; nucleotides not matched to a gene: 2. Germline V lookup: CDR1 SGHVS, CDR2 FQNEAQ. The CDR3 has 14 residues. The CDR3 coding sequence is TGTGCCAGCAGCCGGGACAGGGCCCAAGAGACCCAGTACTTC. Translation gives CASSRDRAQETQYF.

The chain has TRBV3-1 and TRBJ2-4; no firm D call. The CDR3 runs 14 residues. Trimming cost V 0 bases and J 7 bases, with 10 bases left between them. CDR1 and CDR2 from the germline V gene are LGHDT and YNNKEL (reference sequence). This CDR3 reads CASSQEGPVNIQYF. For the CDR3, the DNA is TGTGCCAGCAGCCAAGAGGGTCCAGTCAACATTCAGTACTTC.

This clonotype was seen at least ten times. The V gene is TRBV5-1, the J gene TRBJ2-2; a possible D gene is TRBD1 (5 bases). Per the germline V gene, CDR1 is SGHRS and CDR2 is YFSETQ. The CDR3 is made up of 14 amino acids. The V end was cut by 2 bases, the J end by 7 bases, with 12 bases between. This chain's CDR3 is CASSFDRSFGELFF. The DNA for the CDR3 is TGCGCCAGCAGCTTTGACAGAAGTTTCGGGGAGCTGTTTTTT.

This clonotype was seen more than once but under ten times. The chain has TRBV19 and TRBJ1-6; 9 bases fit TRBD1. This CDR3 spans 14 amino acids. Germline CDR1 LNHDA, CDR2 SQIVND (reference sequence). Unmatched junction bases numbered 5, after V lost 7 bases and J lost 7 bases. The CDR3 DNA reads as TGTGCCAGTACCCGGGACAGGGTAAATTCACCCCTCCACTTT. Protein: CASTRDRVNSPLHF.

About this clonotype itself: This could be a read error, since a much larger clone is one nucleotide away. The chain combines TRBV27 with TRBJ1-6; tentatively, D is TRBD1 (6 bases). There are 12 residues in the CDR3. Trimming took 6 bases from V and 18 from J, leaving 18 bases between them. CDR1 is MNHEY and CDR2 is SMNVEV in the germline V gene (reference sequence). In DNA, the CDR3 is TGTGCCAGCAGGCAGTCAACGGGGGCCCACCACTTT. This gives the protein CASRQSTGAHHF.

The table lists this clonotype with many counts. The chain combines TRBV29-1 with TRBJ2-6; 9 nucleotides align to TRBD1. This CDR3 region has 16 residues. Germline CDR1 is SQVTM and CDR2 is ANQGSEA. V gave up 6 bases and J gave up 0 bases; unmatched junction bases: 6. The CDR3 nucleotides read TGCAGCGTGGCGGGACAGGGCCCCTCTGGGGCCAACGTCCTGACTTTC. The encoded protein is CSVAGQGPSGANVLTF.

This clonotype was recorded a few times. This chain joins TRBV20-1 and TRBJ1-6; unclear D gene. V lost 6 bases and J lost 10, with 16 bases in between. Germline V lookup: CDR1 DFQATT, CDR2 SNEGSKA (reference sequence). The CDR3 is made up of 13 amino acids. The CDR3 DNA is TGCAGTGCCCCTATGGTGGGAAGATCACCCCTCCACTTT. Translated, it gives CSAPMVGRSPLHF.

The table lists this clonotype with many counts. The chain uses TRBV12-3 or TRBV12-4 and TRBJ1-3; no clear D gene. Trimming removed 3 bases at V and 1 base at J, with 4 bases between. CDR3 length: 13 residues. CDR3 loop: CASSLGSGNTIYF. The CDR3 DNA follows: TGTGCCAGCAGTTTGGGATCTGGAAACACCATATATTTT.

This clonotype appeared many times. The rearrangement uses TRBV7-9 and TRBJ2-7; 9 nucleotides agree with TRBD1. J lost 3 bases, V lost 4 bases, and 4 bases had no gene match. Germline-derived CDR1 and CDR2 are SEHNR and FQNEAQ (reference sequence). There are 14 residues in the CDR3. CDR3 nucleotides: TGTGCCAGCAGCTGGACAGGGGTCCTCTACGAGCAGTACTTC. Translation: CASSWTGVLYEQYF.

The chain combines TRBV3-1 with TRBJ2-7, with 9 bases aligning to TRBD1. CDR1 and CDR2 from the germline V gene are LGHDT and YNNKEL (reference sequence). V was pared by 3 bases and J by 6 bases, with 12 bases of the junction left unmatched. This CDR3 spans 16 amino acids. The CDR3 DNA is TGTGCCAGCAGCCACCTCCTTCTACAGGGGGCTGGCGAGCAGTACGTC. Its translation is CASSHLLLQGAGEQYV.

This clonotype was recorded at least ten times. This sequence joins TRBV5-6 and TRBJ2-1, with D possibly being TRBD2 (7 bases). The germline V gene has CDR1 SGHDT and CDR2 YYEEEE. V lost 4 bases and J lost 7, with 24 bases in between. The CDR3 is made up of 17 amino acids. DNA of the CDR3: TGTGCCAGCAGCCTCTACCGAGGGGGGGACCTAGTGAATGAGCAGTTCTTC. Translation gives CASSLYRGGDLVNEQFF.

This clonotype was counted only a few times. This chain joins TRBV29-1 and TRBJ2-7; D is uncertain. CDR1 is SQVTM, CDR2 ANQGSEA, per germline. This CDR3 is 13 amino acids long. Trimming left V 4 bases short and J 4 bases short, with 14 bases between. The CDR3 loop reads CSVGWVETYEQYF. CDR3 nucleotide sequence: TGCAGCGTTGGTTGGGTAGAGACGTACGAGCAGTACTTC.

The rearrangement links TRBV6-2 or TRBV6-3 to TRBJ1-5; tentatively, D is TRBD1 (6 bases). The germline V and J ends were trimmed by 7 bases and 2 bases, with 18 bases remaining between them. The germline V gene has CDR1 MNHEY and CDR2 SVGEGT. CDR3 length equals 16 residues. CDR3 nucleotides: TGTGCCAGCACCAAGGGCCCCGGGGGCGGCAATCAGCCCCAGCATTTT. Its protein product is CASTKGPGGGNQPQHF.

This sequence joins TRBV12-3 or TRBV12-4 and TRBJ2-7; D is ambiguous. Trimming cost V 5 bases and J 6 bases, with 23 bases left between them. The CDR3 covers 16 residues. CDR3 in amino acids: CASSQEHGRSAGEQYV. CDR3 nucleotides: TGTGCCAGCAGTCAAGAGCACGGCCGCTCCGCTGGCGAGCAGTACGTC.

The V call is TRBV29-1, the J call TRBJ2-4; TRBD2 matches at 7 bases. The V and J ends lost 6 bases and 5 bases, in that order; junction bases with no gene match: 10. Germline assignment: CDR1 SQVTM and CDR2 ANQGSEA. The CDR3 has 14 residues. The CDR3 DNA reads TGCAGCGTCCAGAAATCCCTAGCGGAAAACATTCAGTACTTC. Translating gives CSVQKSLAENIQYF.

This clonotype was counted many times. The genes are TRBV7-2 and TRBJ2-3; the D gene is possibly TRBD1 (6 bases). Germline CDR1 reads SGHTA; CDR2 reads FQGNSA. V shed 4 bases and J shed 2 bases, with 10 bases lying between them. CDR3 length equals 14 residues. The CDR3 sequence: CASSSRTDTDTQYF. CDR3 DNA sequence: TGTGCCAGCAGCTCTCGGACAGACACAGATACGCAGTATTTT.

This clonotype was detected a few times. The DNA for the CDR3 is TGTGCCAGCAGTTTATGGCAGGGGGTGGACGAGCAGTACTTC. It is translated as CASSLWQGVDEQYF. The chain links TRBV12-3 or TRBV12-4 to TRBJ2-7; 7 bases align to TRBD1. The CDR3 consists of 14 residues. J was trimmed by 5 bases and V by 2 bases; bases with no gene match: 6.

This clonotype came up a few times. The CDR3 DNA sequence: TGTGCCAGAAGCCCCCTTGTAAGTGCCAGTGAAGCTTTCTTT. It translates to CARSPLVSASEAFF. The chain has TRBV5-3 and TRBJ1-1; D ambiguous. TRBV5-3 is identified as an open reading frame with a role that is uncertain. CDR3 length: 14 residues. Trimming left V 4 bases short and J 7 bases short, with 17 bases between.

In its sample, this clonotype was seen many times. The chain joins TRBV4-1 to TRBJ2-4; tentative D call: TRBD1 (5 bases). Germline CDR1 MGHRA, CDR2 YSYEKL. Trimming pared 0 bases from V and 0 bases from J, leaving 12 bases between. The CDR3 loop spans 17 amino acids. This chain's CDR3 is CASSQDWGREAKNIQYF. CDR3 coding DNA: TGCGCCAGCAGCCAAGATTGGGGCAGGGAAGCCAAAAACATTCAGTACTTC.

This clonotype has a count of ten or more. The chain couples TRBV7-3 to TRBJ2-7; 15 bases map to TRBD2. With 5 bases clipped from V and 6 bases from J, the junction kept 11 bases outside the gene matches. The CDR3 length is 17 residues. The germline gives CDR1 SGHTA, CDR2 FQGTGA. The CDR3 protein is CASSPGLAGGTGREQYF. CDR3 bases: TGTGCCAGCAGCCCGGGACTAGCGGGGGGTACTGGGCGCGAGCAGTACTTC.

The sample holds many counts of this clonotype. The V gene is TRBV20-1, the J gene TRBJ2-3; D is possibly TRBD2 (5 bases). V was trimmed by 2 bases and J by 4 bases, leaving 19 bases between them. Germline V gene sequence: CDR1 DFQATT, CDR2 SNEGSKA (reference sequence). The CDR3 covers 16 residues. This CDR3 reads CSARSPHGRGPDTQYF. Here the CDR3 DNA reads TGCAGTGCTAGATCCCCTCACGGACGGGGTCCAGATACGCAGTATTTT.